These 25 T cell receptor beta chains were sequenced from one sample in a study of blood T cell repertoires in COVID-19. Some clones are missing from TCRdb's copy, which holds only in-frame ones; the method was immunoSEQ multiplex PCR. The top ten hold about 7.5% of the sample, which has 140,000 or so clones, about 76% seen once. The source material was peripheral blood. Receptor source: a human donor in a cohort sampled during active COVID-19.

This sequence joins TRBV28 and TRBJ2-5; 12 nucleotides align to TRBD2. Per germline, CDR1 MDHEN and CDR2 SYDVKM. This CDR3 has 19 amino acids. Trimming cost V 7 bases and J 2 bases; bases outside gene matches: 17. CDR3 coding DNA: TGTGCCAGCACCGACCCCGGTGGACTAGCGGGGCTCCCACAAGAGACCCAGTACTTC. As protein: CASTDPGGLAGLPQETQYF. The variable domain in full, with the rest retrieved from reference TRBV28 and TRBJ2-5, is DVKVTQSSRYLVKRTGEKVFLECVQDMDHENMFWYRQDPGLGLRLIYFSYDVKMKEKGDIPEGYSVSREKKERFSLILESASTNQTSMYLCASTDPGGLAGLPQETQYFGPGTRLLVL.

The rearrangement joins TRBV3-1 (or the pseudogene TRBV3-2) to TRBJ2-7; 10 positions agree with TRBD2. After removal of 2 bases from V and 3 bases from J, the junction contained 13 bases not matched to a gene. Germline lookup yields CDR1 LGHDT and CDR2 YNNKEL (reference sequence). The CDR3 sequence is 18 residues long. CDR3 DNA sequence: TGTGCCAGCAGCCAAACCCCCGCATCTAGCGGGGGTATCTACGAGCAGTACTTC. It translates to CASSQTPASSGGIYEQYF.

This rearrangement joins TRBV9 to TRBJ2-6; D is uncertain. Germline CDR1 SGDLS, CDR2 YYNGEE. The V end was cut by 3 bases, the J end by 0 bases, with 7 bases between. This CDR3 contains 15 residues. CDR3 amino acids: CASSATGSGANVLTF. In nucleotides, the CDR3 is TGTGCCAGCAGCGCCACGGGCTCTGGGGCCAACGTCCTGACTTTC. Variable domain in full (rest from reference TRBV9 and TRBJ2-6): DSGVTQTPKHLITATGQRVTLRCSPRSGDLSVYWYQQSLDQGLQFLIQYYNGEERAKGNILERFSAQQFPDLHSELNLSSLELGDSALYFCASSATGSGANVLTFGAGSRLTVL.

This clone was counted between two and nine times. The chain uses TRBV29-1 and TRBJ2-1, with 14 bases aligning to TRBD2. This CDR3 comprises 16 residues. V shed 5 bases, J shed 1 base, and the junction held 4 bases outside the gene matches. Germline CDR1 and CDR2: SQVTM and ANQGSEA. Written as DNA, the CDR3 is TGCAGCGTTAGGGGGACTAGCGGGAGTTCCTACAATGAGCAGTTCTTC. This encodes CSVRGTSGSSYNEQFF.

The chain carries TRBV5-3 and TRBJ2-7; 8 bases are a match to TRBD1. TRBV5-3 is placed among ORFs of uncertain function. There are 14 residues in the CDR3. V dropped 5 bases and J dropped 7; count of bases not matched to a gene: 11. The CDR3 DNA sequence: TGTGCCAGAAGGCTATCGCAGGGGGCAGGAGAGCAGTACTTC. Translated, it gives CARRLSQGAGEQYF.

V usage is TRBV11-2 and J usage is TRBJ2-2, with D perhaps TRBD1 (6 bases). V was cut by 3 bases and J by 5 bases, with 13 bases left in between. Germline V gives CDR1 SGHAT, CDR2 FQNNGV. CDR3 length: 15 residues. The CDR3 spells CASSFPQGGTGELFF. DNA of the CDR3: TGTGCCAGCAGCTTTCCACAGGGTGGGACCGGGGAGCTGTTTTTT.

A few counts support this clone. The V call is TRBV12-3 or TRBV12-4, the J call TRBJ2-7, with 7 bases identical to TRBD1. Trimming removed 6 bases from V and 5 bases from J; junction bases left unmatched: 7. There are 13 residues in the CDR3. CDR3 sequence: CASSPTGQNEQYF. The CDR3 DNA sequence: TGTGCCAGCAGCCCAACGGGACAGAACGAGCAGTACTTC.

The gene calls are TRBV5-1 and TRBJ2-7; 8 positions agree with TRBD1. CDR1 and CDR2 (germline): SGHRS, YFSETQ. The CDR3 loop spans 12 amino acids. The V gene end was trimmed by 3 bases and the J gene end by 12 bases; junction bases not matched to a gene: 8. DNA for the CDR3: TGCGCCAGCAGCTCCTCCCAGGGGGCAATGTACTTC. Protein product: CASSSSQGAMYF.

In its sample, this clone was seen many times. The CDR3 spells CASKMPGAGTQYF. The CDR3 DNA follows: TGTGCCAGCAAAATGCCAGGGGCGGGGACCCAGTACTTC. V and J are TRBV27 and TRBJ2-5, with TRBD1 as a possible D gene (6 bases). The CDR3 extends over 13 amino acids. V was cut by 7 bases and J by 7 bases, with 16 bases left in between. Germline V gene data show CDR1 as MNHEY and CDR2 as SMNVEV (reference sequence).

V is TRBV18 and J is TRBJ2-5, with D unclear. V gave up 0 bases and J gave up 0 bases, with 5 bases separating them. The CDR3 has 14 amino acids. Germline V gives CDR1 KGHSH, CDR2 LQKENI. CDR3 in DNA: TGTGCCAGCTCACCACCGTCGGACCAAGAGACCCAGTACTTC. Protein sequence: CASSPPSDQETQYF.

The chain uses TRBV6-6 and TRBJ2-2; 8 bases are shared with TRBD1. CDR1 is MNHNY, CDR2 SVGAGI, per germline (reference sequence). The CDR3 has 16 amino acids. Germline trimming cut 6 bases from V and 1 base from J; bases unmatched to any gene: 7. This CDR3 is CASRTTGTGNTGELFF. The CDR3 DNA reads TGTGCCAGCAGAACTACCGGGACAGGGAACACCGGGGAGCTGTTTTTT.

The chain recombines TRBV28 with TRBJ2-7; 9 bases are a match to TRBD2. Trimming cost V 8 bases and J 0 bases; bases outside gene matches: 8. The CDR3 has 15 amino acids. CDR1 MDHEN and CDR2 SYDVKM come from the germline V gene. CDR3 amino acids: CASHPPGLASYEQYF. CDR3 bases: TGTGCCAGCCATCCCCCGGGACTAGCCTCCTACGAGCAGTACTTC.

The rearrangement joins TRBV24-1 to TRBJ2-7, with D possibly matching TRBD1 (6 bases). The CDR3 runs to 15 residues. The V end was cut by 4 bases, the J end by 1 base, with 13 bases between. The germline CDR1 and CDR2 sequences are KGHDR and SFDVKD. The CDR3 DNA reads TGTGCCACCAGTGAGAGGGGGTACCCTTCCTACGAGCAGTACTTC. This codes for CATSERGYPSYEQYF.

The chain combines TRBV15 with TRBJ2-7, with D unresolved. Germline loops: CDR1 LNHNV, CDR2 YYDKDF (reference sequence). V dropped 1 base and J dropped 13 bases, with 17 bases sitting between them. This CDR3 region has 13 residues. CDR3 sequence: CATSRAKESARYF. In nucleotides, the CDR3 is TGTGCCACCAGCAGAGCTAAGGAGTCTGCGAGATACTTC. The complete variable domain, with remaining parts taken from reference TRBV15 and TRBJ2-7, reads DAMVIQNPRYQVTQFGKPVTLSCSQTLNHNVMYWYQQKSSQAPKLLFHYYDKDFNNEADTPDNFQSRRPNTSFCFLDIRSPGLGDTAMYLCATSRAKESARYFGPGTRLTVT.

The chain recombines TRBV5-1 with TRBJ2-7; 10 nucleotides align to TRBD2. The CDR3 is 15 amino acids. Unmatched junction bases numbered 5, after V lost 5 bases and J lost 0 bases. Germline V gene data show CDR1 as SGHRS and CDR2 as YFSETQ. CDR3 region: CASRQLAGSSYEQYF. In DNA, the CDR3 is TGCGCCAGCAGGCAACTAGCGGGGAGCTCCTACGAGCAGTACTTC. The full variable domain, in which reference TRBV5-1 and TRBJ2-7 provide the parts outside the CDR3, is KAGVTQTPRYLIKTRGQQVTLSCSPISGHRSVSWYQQTPGQGLQFLFEYFSETQRNKGNFPGRFSGRQFSNSRSEMNVSTLELGDSALYLCASRQLAGSSYEQYFGPGTRLTVT.

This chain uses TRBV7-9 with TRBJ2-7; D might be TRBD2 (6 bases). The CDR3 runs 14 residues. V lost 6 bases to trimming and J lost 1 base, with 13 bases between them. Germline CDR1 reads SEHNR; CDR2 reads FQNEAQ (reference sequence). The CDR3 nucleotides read TGTGCCAGCAGTGTTCCGGGGGATTCCTACGAGCAGTACTTC. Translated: CASSVPGDSYEQYF.

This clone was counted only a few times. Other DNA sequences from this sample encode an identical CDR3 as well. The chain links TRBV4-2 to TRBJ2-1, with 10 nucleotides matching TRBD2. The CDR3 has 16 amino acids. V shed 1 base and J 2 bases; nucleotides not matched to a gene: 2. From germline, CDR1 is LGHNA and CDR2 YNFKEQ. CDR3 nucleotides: TGTGCCAGCAGCCAAGGCGGACTAGCGGCCTACAATGAGCAGTTCTTC. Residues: CASSQGGLAAYNEQFF.

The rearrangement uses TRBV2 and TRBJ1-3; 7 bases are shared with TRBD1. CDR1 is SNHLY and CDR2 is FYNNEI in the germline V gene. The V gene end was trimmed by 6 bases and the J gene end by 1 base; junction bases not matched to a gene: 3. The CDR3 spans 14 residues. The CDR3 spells CASREQGSGNTIYF. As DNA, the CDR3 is TGTGCCAGCAGGGAACAGGGGTCTGGAAACACCATATATTTT.

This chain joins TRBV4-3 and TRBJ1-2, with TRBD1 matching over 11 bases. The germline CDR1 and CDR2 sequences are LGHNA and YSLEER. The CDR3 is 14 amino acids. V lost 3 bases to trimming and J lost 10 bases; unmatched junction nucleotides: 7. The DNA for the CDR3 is TGCGCCAGCAGCCAGCCCGGGACAGGGGGAACCTACACCTTC. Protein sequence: CASSQPGTGGTYTF.

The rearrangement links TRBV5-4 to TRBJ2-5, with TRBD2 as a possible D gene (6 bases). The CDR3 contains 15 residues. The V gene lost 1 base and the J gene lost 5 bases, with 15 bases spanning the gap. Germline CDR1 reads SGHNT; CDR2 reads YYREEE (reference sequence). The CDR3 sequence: CASSLSGGPRETQYF. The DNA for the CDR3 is TGTGCCAGCAGCTTGAGCGGAGGGCCTCGGGAGACCCAGTACTTC.

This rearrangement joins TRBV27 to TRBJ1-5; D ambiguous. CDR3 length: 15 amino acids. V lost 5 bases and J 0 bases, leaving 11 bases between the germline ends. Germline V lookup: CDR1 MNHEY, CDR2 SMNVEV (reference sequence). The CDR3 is CASSPDMGSNQPQHF. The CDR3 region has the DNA TGTGCCAGCAGTCCCGACATGGGTAGCAATCAGCCCCAGCATTTT.

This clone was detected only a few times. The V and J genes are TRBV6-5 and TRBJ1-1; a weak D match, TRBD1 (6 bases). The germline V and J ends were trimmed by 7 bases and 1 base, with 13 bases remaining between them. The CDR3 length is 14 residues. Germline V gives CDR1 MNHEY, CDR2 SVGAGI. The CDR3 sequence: CASKRTETNTEAFF. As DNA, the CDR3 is TGTGCCAGCAAACGGACAGAGACGAACACTGAAGCTTTCTTT.

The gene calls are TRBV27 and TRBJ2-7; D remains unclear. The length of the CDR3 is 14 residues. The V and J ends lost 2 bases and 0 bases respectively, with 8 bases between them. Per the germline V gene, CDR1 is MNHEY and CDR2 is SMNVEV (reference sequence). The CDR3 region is CASSLTKSSYEQYF. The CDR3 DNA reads TGTGCCAGCAGTTTAACTAAGAGCTCCTACGAGCAGTACTTC.

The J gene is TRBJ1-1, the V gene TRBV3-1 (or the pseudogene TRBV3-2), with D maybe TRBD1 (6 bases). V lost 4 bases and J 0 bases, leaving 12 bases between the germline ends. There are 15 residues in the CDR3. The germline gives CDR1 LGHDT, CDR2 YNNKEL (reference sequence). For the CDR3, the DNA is TGTGCCAGCAGCCGTACGACAGGATTGAACACTGAAGCTTTCTTT. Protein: CASSRTTGLNTEAFF.

The CDR3 DNA is TGCGCCAGCAGCTTGGCCCCCCAGGCGAATCAGCCCCAGCATTTT. It yields the protein CASSLAPQANQPQHF. The rearrangement joins TRBV5-1 to TRBJ1-5; D unresolved. This CDR3 contains 15 residues. CDR1 is SGHRS and CDR2 is YFSETQ in the germline V gene. V was clipped by 0 bases and J by 4 bases, with 11 bases between them.